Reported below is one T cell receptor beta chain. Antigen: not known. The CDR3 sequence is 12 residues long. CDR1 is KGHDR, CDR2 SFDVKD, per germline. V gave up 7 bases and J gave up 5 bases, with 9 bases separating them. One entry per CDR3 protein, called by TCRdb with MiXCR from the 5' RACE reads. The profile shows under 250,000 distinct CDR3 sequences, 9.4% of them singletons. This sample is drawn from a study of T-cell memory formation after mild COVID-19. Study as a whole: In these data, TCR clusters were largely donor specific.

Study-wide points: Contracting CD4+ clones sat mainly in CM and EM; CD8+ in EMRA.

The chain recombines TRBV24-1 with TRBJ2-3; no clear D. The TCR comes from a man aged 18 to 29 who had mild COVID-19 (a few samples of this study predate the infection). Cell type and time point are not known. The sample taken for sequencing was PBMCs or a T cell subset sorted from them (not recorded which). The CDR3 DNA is TGTGCCACCAGGGCCCCGGGAGATACGCAGTATTTT. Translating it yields CATRAPGDTQYF.